Each of the 19 T cell receptor beta chains below was sequenced from the same sample in a study of cytomegalovirus exposure and HLA in healthy donors. A multiplex PCR was run with 60 Vbeta primers and 13 Jbeta primers. Generated by immunoSEQ multiplex PCR, the TCRdb table keeps only in-frame clones and is missing some. The sample holds more than 150,000 clones, 80% seen once. The source material was PBMCs. These receptors were taken from a woman aged 25 to 39 in good health and CMV-seronegative.

This clone was detected a few times. CDR3 loop: CASSQDVGGISDGYTF. CDR3 in DNA: TGCGCCAGCAGCCAAGATGTGGGGGGTATAAGCGATGGCTACACCTTC. The chain employs TRBV4-3 and TRBJ1-2; a possible D gene is TRBD1 (5 bases). Germline values: CDR1 LGHNA, CDR2 YSLEER. The ends were cut back, 0 bases at V and 6 bases at J, with 17 bases in the middle. The CDR3 extends over 16 amino acids.

The CDR3: CASSHQSGDFSYEQYF. In DNA form, the CDR3 reads TGTGCCAGCAGCCACCAATCGGGGGATTTTTCCTACGAGCAGTACTTC. This chain links TRBV14 with TRBJ2-7, with a weak D call TRBD2 (6 bases). This CDR3 comprises 16 residues. Trimming took off 3 bases at V and 1 base at J, with 16 bases between the two ends. Germline V gene sequence: CDR1 SGHDN, CDR2 FVKESK.

V usage is TRBV6-1 and J usage is TRBJ1-1, with 7 bases aligning to TRBD1. The CDR3 has 13 amino acids. Germline lookup yields CDR1 MNHNS and CDR2 SASEGT. Trimming at V came to 9 bases and at J to 5 bases, leaving 9 bases not matched to a gene. CDR3 coding DNA: TGTGCCAGTCAGGCCGACAGGGTGACTGAAGCTTTCTTT. Its protein product is CASQADRVTEAFF.

This clone was observed once. The rearrangement joins TRBV6-5 to TRBJ2-7; 11 bases are shared with TRBD2. The V and J ends lost 6 bases and 0 bases, in that order; junction bases with no gene match: 1. Per the germline V gene, CDR1 is MNHEY and CDR2 is SVGAGI. This CDR3 has 14 amino acids. The CDR3 DNA is TGTGCCAGCAGCCTAGCGGGGGGCTCCTACGAGCAGTACTTC. This encodes CASSLAGGSYEQYF.

The genes are TRBV5-1 and TRBJ2-1, with TRBD2 matching 12 bases. Trimming removed 4 bases from V and 5 bases from J; junction bases left unmatched: 4. CDR1 is SGHRS and CDR2 is YFSETQ in the germline V gene. The CDR3 is 15 residues long. The CDR3 protein is CASSRTSGVHNEQFF. The DNA for the CDR3 is TGCGCCAGCAGCCGGACTAGCGGGGTTCACAATGAGCAGTTCTTC.

CDR3 amino acids: CASSVWAGLRGEQFF. The CDR3, as DNA: TGTGCCAGCAGCGTGTGGGCGGGGTTAAGAGGGGAGCAGTTCTTC. This chain connects TRBV9 to TRBJ2-1, with D tentatively TRBD2 (6 bases). V was shortened by 2 bases and J by 10 bases, with 19 bases between the two germline ends. The CDR3 is made up of 15 amino acids. Germline assignment: CDR1 SGDLS and CDR2 YYNGEE. Full variable domain (outside the CDR3, taken from reference TRBV9 and TRBJ2-1): DSGVTQTPKHLITATGQRVTLRCSPRSGDLSVYWYQQSLDQGLQFLIQYYNGEERAKGNILERFSAQQFPDLHSELNLSSLELGDSALYFCASSVWAGLRGEQFFGPGTRLTVL.

The V gene is TRBV4-2, the J gene TRBJ2-1; D uncertain. The CDR3 has 16 amino acids. V lost 1 base, J lost 8 bases, and 18 bases lay in between. The germline gives CDR1 LGHNA, CDR2 YNFKEQ. Here the CDR3 reads CASSQGLGLPGDEQFF. The CDR3 region has the DNA TGTGCCAGCAGCCAAGGCCTTGGGCTACCAGGCGATGAGCAGTTCTTC.

V and J are TRBV18 and TRBJ1-6; 10 positions match TRBD1. The CDR3 contains 15 residues. After removal of 4 bases from V and 5 bases from J, the junction contained 2 bases not matched to a gene. The germline V gene has CDR1 KGHSH and CDR2 LQKENI. The CDR3 region has the DNA TGTGCCAGCTCACTGACAGGGGGCGATAATTCACCCCTCCACTTT. Encoded protein: CASSLTGGDNSPLHF. The full variable domain, in which reference TRBV18 and TRBJ1-6 provide the parts outside the CDR3, is NAGVMQNPRHLVRRRGQEARLRCSPMKGHSHVYWYRQLPEEGLKFMVYLQKENIIDESGMPKERFSAEFPKEGPSILRIQQVVRGDSAAYFCASSLTGGDNSPLHFGNGTRLTVT.

The chain joins TRBV6-5 to TRBJ1-3, with D unresolved. The CDR3 totals 15 residues. V lost 6 bases, J lost 1 base, and 13 bases lay in between. Per the germline V gene, CDR1 is MNHEY and CDR2 is SVGAGI. The CDR3 loop reads CASSPRRNSGNTIYF. CDR3 bases: TGTGCCAGCAGCCCTAGGCGGAATTCTGGAAACACCATATATTTT.

The rearrangement uses TRBV6-5 and TRBJ2-7, with 8 bases matching TRBD1. CDR3 length: 15 residues. Germline assignment: CDR1 MNHEY and CDR2 SVGAGI. Trimming removed 2 bases from V and 1 base from J; junction bases left unmatched: 4. The CDR3 region is CASSYRTGRSYEQYF. The CDR3, as DNA: TGTGCCAGCAGTTACAGGACAGGGCGTTCCTACGAGCAGTACTTC.

The rearrangement uses TRBV25-1 and TRBJ1-1; D not certain. Germline V lookup: CDR1 MGHDK, CDR2 SYGVNS. This CDR3 region has 15 residues. Trimming removed 5 bases from V and 0 bases from J, with 13 bases in between. The CDR3 nucleotides are TGTGCCAGCAGTTCGTTTTTCGGGGTGAACACTGAAGCTTTCTTT. Protein sequence: CASSSFFGVNTEAFF.

This chain links TRBV9 with TRBJ1-1, with unresolved D. Germline lookup yields CDR1 SGDLS and CDR2 YYNGEE. The CDR3 length is 15 residues. Deletions cut 0 bases from V and 2 bases from J, with 11 bases between. The CDR3 region has the DNA TGTGCCAGCAGCGTAGCTGGAGGGAGTAACACTGAAGCTTTCTTT. Its translation: CASSVAGGSNTEAFF.

With respect to this clone: The sample contains more than one DNA sequence encoding this CDR3. CDR3 DNA: TGTGCCAGCAGCGTAGGTGGCGCGGTGAACACTGAAGCTTTCTTT. Its protein product is CASSVGGAVNTEAFF. V is TRBV9 and J is TRBJ1-1; D is uncertain. CDR1 and CDR2 from the germline V gene are SGDLS and YYNGEE. The CDR3 contains 15 residues. The ends were cut back, 0 bases at V and 0 bases at J, with 9 bases in the middle. The entire variable domain, with the rest obtained from reference TRBV9 and TRBJ1-1, is as follows: DSGVTQTPKHLITATGQRVTLRCSPRSGDLSVYWYQQSLDQGLQFLIQYYNGEERAKGNILERFSAQQFPDLHSELNLSSLELGDSALYFCASSVGGAVNTEAFFGQGTRLTVV.

This clone was counted many times. The chain couples TRBV18 to TRBJ1-1, with TRBD1 matching over 8 bases. The V segment lost 5 bases and the J segment 1 base; nucleotides outside the gene matches: 3. Germline V CDR1 and CDR2: KGHSH, LQKENI. This CDR3 spans 14 amino acids. CDR3 bases: TGTGCCAGCTCATTCGGACAGGGGAACACTGAAGCTTTCTTT. Translating gives CASSFGQGNTEAFF.

This clone has just one count. This rearrangement joins TRBV7-6 to TRBJ2-1; D is perhaps TRBD1 (6 bases). The CDR3 loop spans 14 amino acids. Germline assignment: CDR1 SGHVS and CDR2 FNYEAQ. With 4 bases removed from V and 3 bases from J, the gap between germline ends came to 10 bases. CDR3 bases: TGTGCCAGCAGCTACAGGGCCAGCTACAATGAGCAGTTCTTC. It encodes CASSYRASYNEQFF. Using reference TRBV7-6 and TRBJ2-1 for the parts outside the CDR3, the full variable domain is GAGVSQSPRYKVTKRGQDVALRCDPISGHVSLYWYRQALGQGPEFLTYFNYEAQQDKSGLPNDRFSAERPEGSISTLTIQRTEQRDSAMYRCASSYRASYNEQFFGPGTRLTVL.

This clone came up a few times. This chain connects TRBV4-1 to TRBJ2-7, with TRBD1 matching 11 bases. There are 15 residues in the CDR3. The ends lost 4 bases at V and 4 bases at J; junction bases unmatched: 6. Germline CDR1 and CDR2: MGHRA and YSYEKL. The CDR3 here is CASSPRTGGSYEQYF. As DNA, the CDR3 is TGCGCCAGCAGCCCCAGGACAGGGGGCTCGTACGAGCAGTACTTC.

In nucleotides, the CDR3 is TGTGCCAGCAGCATCCTTGGGACACCGGTCCACACCTTC. It is translated as CASSILGTPVHTF. This chain links TRBV11-1 with TRBJ1-2, with a tentative D call TRBD1 (6 bases). The CDR3 is 13 residues long. Germline lookup yields CDR1 SGHAT and CDR2 FQDESV (reference sequence). V lost 5 bases and J lost 12, with 19 bases in between.

J is TRBJ1-2 and V is TRBV2, with D unclear. CDR1 and CDR2 from the germline V gene are SNHLY and FYNNEI. The CDR3 length is 13 residues. V was clipped by 7 bases and J by 8 bases, with 17 bases between them. For the CDR3, the DNA is TGTGCCAGCAATTCTAAGGCTACTATGGGCTACACCTTC. Amino acid sequence: CASNSKATMGYTF.

This clone was recorded only once. The chain carries TRBV7-7 and TRBJ2-5; the D gene is possibly TRBD2 (6 bases). This CDR3 region has 16 residues. Germline loops: CDR1 SSHAT, CDR2 FNYEAQ (reference sequence). Trimming took off 1 base at V and 0 bases at J, with 12 bases between the two ends. The CDR3 DNA is TGTGCCAGCAGCTTAGAGAGGAGGGAACACCAAGAGACCCAGTACTTC. Translation gives CASSLERREHQETQYF.